This record covers a single TCR beta chain. The antigen is undetermined. The junction departs from germline at one end; a sequencing error may be responsible. The sample is drawn from a study of blood T cells in healthy people across ages. A second PCR of 7 to 11 cycles used a sample-barcoded 5' primer and a J-beta primer mix. Every molecule of cDNA carried a tag from a template-switch adaptor with 12 random nucleotides. Every sample gave at least 2.5 million paired-end reads containing CDR3. TCRdb re-analysed the 5' RACE reads in MiXCR, keeping a single row per CDR3 protein. Of some 730,000 distinct CDR3 sequences listed, about 20% are singletons. Peripheral blood from each donor was collected in a volume of 8 to 10 milliliters. General study results and limits: Versus aged donors, long-lived donors had higher diversity and more naive CD4+ cells.

From germline, CDR1 is DFQATT and CDR2 SNEGSKA (reference sequence). There are 18 residues in the CDR3. Sequencing input: blood. The source of this sequence is a man aged 65 to 85 in good health. This chain joins TRBV20-1 and TRBJ2-3; TRBD2 aligns across 7 bases. DNA of the CDR3: TGCAGTGCTATCCCCCTTCTAGCGGAGCAGACGAGCACGGATACGCAGTATTTT. Amino acids: CSAIPLLAEQTSTDTQYF.